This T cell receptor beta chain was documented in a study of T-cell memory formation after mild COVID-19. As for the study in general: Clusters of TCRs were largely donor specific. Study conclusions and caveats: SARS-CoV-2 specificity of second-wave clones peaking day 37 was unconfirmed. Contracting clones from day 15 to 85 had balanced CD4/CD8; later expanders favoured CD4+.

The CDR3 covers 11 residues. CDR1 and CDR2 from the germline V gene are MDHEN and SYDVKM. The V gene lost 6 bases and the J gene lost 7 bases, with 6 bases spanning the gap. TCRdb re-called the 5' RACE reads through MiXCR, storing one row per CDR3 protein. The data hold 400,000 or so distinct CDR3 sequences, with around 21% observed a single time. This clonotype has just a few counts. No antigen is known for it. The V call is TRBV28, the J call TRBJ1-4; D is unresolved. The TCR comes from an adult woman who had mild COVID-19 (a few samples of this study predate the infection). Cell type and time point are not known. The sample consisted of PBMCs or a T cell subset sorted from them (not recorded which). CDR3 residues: CASRSAEKLFF. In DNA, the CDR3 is TGTGCCAGCAGGTCAGCTGAAAAACTGTTTTTT.